Included here is one T cell receptor beta chain sequence, with context. Data came from immunoSEQ multiplex PCR; TCRdb stores just in-frame clones and leaves some out. The sample contains over a million clones, 70% to 80% of which appear only once. These data belong to a study of shared clonotypes between healthy human individuals. The CDR3 extends over 18 amino acids. The V and J ends lost 1 base and 4 bases, in that order; junction bases with no gene match: 11. Germline CDR1 reads GTSNPN; CDR2 reads SVGIG (reference sequence). The rearrangement uses TRBV30 and TRBJ1-6; 9 bases align to TRBD1. The clonotype was recovered from a man between 18 and 29 years old in good health. The sequencing sample was made of memory CD4+ T cells sorted from blood. Noted subset: CD45RA-negative fraction. This CDR3 reads CAWSAGQGRGNYNSPLHF. CDR3 bases: TGTGCCTGGAGTGCAGGACAGGGGCGAGGGAATTATAATTCACCCCTCCACTTT.